These 23 T cell receptor beta chains were sequenced from one sample in a study of glioma-infiltrating T cells after dendritic cell vaccination. Time point reported: after dendritic cell vaccination, including at tumor progression/relapse. This table comes from immunoSEQ multiplex PCR, and its TCRdb copy is limited to in-frame clones, with some not included. The data show almost 90,000 clones, with 75% to 90% seen just once and around 6.5% held by the top ten. The input for sequencing was blood, taken after dendritic cell vaccination. These receptors all come from a human donor with glioblastoma.

CDR3 residues: CASSRSRGAGNTEAFF. CDR3 sequence (DNA): TGTGCCAGCAGCCGATCCCGGGGGGCGGGGAACACTGAAGCTTTCTTT. The chain combines TRBV11-2 with TRBJ1-1; D is perhaps TRBD1 (6 bases). The CDR3 contains 16 residues. Per germline, CDR1 SGHAT and CDR2 FQNNGV. Trimming left V 5 bases short and J 1 base short, with 17 bases between.

This clone turned up a few times. The V call is TRBV2, the J call TRBJ1-2; no clear D gene. The germline CDR1 and CDR2 sequences are SNHLY and FYNNEI. CDR3 length: 14 amino acids. V was trimmed by 7 bases and J by 4 bases, leaving 16 bases between them. The CDR3 reads CASTKSTTGYGYTF. The CDR3 nucleotides read TGTGCCAGCACCAAATCGACAACCGGCTATGGCTACACCTTC.

CDR3 loop: CASSQIQTRQGDSYEQYF. For the CDR3, the DNA is TGCGCCAGCAGCCAAATCCAAACGAGACAGGGAGACTCCTACGAGCAGTACTTC. This sequence joins TRBV4-1 and TRBJ2-7; 7 bases align to TRBD1. After removal of 2 bases from V and 0 bases from J, the junction contained 13 bases not matched to a gene. This CDR3 has 18 residues. The germline CDR1 and CDR2 sequences are MGHRA and YSYEKL.

V is TRBV2 and J is TRBJ2-7; D possibly corresponds to TRBD1 (6 bases). The V gene lost 7 bases and the J gene lost 0 bases, with 16 bases spanning the gap. CDR1 SNHLY and CDR2 FYNNEI come from the germline V gene. The CDR3 runs to 15 residues. The CDR3 reads CASKLLRDNSYEQYF. The CDR3 DNA is TGTGCCAGCAAACTTCTCCGGGACAACTCCTACGAGCAGTACTTC.

The count of this clone is one. V is TRBV6-1 and J is TRBJ2-3; 10 bases are shared with TRBD1. Looked up from germline, CDR1 is MNHNS and CDR2 is SASEGT. The CDR3 sequence is 15 residues long. Losses at the gene ends were 4 bases for V and 3 bases for J; bases not matched to a gene: 4. The CDR3 sequence: CASSGRQGATDTQYF. In DNA, the CDR3 is TGTGCCAGCAGTGGAAGACAGGGGGCAACAGATACGCAGTATTTT.

The rearrangement joins TRBV5-1 to TRBJ1-1; D is possibly TRBD1 (6 bases). The V end was cut by 4 bases, the J end by 4 bases, with 23 bases between. The germline V gene has CDR1 SGHRS and CDR2 YFSETQ. The CDR3 covers 17 residues. This CDR3 reads CASSPGGGAKSGTEAFF. Here the CDR3 DNA reads TGCGCCAGCAGCCCGGGAGGGGGGGCGAAGAGTGGCACTGAAGCTTTCTTT. The whole variable domain, filled in from reference TRBV5-1 and TRBJ1-1, reads KAGVTQTPRYLIKTRGQQVTLSCSPISGHRSVSWYQQTPGQGLQFLFEYFSETQRNKGNFPGRFSGRQFSNSRSEMNVSTLELGDSALYLCASSPGGGAKSGTEAFFGQGTRLTVV.

This chain joins TRBV7-2 and TRBJ1-1; a weak D match, TRBD1 (6 bases). This CDR3 has 14 amino acids. Germline CDR1 SGHTA, CDR2 FQGNSA. Trimming took 0 bases from V and 5 from J, leaving 10 bases between them. Here the CDR3 reads CASSLATGETEAFF. The CDR3 nucleotides are TGTGCCAGCAGCTTAGCGACAGGAGAAACTGAAGCTTTCTTT.

The count of this clone is one. The V call is TRBV10-3, the J call TRBJ2-5; D is possibly TRBD2 (7 bases). Trimming removed 5 bases at V and 1 base at J, with 11 bases between. The germline gives CDR1 ENHRY, CDR2 SYGVKD. The CDR3 sequence is 14 residues long. In DNA form, the CDR3 reads TGTGCCATCAGTTACGCGGGGGCCCAAGAGACCCAGTACTTC. As protein: CAISYAGAQETQYF.

The CDR3 region is CASSSSDRGQRETQYF. CDR3 bases: TGTGCCAGCAGTTCGTCCGACAGGGGGCAAAGGGAGACCCAGTACTTC. This chain joins TRBV6-6 and TRBJ2-5, with 10 bases identical to TRBD1. CDR3 size: 16 residues. CDR1 and CDR2 from the germline V gene are MNHNY and SVGAGI (reference sequence). The V segment lost 4 bases and the J segment 5 bases; nucleotides outside the gene matches: 10.

The V call is TRBV5-6, the J call TRBJ1-2; D may be TRBD1 (5 bases). The CDR3 spans 15 residues. Trimming removed 5 bases at V and 4 bases at J, with 18 bases between. Germline-derived CDR1 and CDR2 are SGHDT and YYEEEE. The chain's CDR3 is CASSSGAGGSYGYTF. The CDR3 DNA reads TGTGCCAGCAGTTCTGGGGCTGGCGGATCCTATGGCTACACCTTC.

V and J are TRBV15 and TRBJ1-2, with TRBD1 matching 8 bases. The V segment lost 5 bases and the J segment 3 bases; nucleotides outside the gene matches: 5. Germline values: CDR1 LNHNV, CDR2 YYDKDF (reference sequence). The CDR3 contains 14 residues. CDR3 in amino acids: CATSDTGGDYGYTF. The CDR3 nucleotides are TGTGCCACCAGCGACACAGGGGGTGACTATGGCTACACCTTC.

This clone was detected only a few times. The V and J genes are TRBV7-9 and TRBJ2-2, with 8 bases that match TRBD1. This CDR3 is built from 16 residues. Germline CDR1 and CDR2: SEHNR and FQNEAQ (reference sequence). V was clipped by 7 bases and J by 6 bases; unmatched bases: 13. The CDR3 loop reads CASKGSRDRSAGELFF. CDR3 nucleotides: TGTGCCAGCAAAGGGTCACGGGACAGGTCCGCCGGGGAGCTGTTTTTT.

This clone was detected only a few times. V is TRBV9 and J is TRBJ2-2, with 14 bases matching TRBD2. J lost 5 bases, V lost 4 bases, and 13 bases had no gene match. The V gene's germline CDR1 is SGDLS and CDR2 YYNGEE. The CDR3 length is 19 residues. The DNA for the CDR3 is TGTGCCAGCAGCTTTTCGGGGGGACTAGCGGGGGCCCCTACCGGGGAGCTGTTTTTT. Protein sequence: CASSFSGGLAGAPTGELFF.

The chain couples TRBV5-1 to TRBJ1-6, with D possibly TRBD1 on 6 matching bases. Germline V lookup: CDR1 SGHRS, CDR2 YFSETQ. Trimming took 6 bases from V and 6 from J, leaving 16 bases between them. This CDR3 has 15 amino acids. The CDR3 spells CASNPTGMGNSPLHF. The CDR3 DNA reads TGCGCCAGCAACCCAACAGGGATGGGTAATTCACCCCTCCACTTT. The complete variable domain, with remaining parts taken from reference TRBV5-1 and TRBJ1-6, reads KAGVTQTPRYLIKTRGQQVTLSCSPISGHRSVSWYQQTPGQGLQFLFEYFSETQRNKGNFPGRFSGRQFSNSRSEMNVSTLELGDSALYLCASNPTGMGNSPLHFGNGTRLTVT.

As concerns this clone: Additional DNA sequences in this sample encode the identical CDR3. The chain combines TRBV19 with TRBJ2-2; 7 bases agree with TRBD1. Unmatched junction bases numbered 2, after V lost 3 bases and J lost 1 base. From germline, CDR1 is LNHDA and CDR2 SQIVND (reference sequence). This CDR3 contains 15 residues. The CDR3 loop reads CASSIGQVNTGELFF. The CDR3 region has the DNA TGTGCCAGTAGTATTGGACAGGTGAACACCGGGGAGCTGTTTTTT.

J is TRBJ1-2 and V is TRBV6-1; possible D gene TRBD1, 5 bases. This CDR3 has 11 residues. Germline V lookup: CDR1 MNHNS, CDR2 SASEGT. With 7 bases removed from V and 7 bases from J, the gap between germline ends came to 10 bases. CDR3 DNA sequence: TGTGCCAGCACGGCGGGGCCTGGCTACACCTTC. Amino acid sequence: CASTAGPGYTF.

This clone has only one observation. The V call is TRBV6-4, the J call TRBJ1-1, with D possibly being TRBD1 (5 bases). There are 14 residues in the CDR3. Germline V gene sequence: CDR1 MRHNA, CDR2 SNTAGT. V was pared by 10 bases and J by 4 bases, with 19 bases between. CDR3 loop: CATKSREGSTEAFF. CDR3 sequence (DNA): TGTGCCACCAAGAGCAGGGAAGGTAGCACTGAAGCTTTCTTT.

The chain uses TRBV15 and TRBJ1-1, with D unresolved. V was shortened by 0 bases and J by 0 bases, with 2 bases between the two germline ends. CDR1 is LNHNV, CDR2 YYDKDF, per germline (reference sequence). The CDR3 is 13 amino acids. Written as DNA, the CDR3 is TGTGCCACCAGCAGAGACATGAACACTGAAGCTTTCTTT. Its protein is CATSRDMNTEAFF.

This chain uses TRBV9 with TRBJ1-1; tentatively, D is TRBD1 (6 bases). In germline, CDR1 is SGDLS, CDR2 YYNGEE. This CDR3 is built from 14 residues. Trimming shortened V by 0 bases and J by 3 bases, and 9 bases separated the two germline ends. In DNA form, the CDR3 reads TGTGCCAGCAGCGTAGGCAGGGGAGACACTGAAGCTTTCTTT. The encoded protein is CASSVGRGDTEAFF. The variable domain in full, with the rest retrieved from reference TRBV9 and TRBJ1-1, is DSGVTQTPKHLITATGQRVTLRCSPRSGDLSVYWYQQSLDQGLQFLIQYYNGEERAKGNILERFSAQQFPDLHSELNLSSLELGDSALYFCASSVGRGDTEAFFGQGTRLTVV.

This chain joins TRBV2 and TRBJ1-5; TRBD1 matches 7 bases. V gave up 10 bases and J gave up 3 bases; unmatched junction bases: 12. Germline lookup yields CDR1 SNHLY and CDR2 FYNNEI. The CDR3 contains 15 residues. The DNA for the CDR3 is TGTGCCACGCGACAGGGTCAAAACAACAATCAGCCCCAGCATTTT. It specifies CATRQGQNNNQPQHF.

This chain's CDR3 is CASSGGTGNTIYF. CDR3 in DNA: TGTGCCAGCTCAGGGGGCACCGGAAACACCATATATTTT. This chain links TRBV11-3 with TRBJ1-3; 8 bases fit TRBD1. This CDR3 is built from 13 residues. The germline V gene encodes CDR1 SGHNT and CDR2 YENEEA. The J segment lost 4 bases and the V segment lost 8 bases, leaving 4 bases of the junction unmatched.

The chain employs TRBV2 and TRBJ1-5; no clear D gene. From germline, CDR1 is SNHLY and CDR2 FYNNEI. V shed 4 bases and J shed 2 bases, with 6 bases lying between them. The CDR3 loop spans 13 amino acids. The CDR3 loop reads CASSVAGNQPQHF. CDR3 DNA: TGTGCCAGCAGTGTGGCGGGCAATCAGCCCCAGCATTTT. The full variable domain, with the rest looked up from reference TRBV2 and TRBJ1-5, is EPEVTQTPSHQVTQMGQEVILRCVPISNHLYFYWYRQILGQKVEFLVSFYNNEISEKSEIFDDQFSVERPDGSNFTLKIRSTKLEDSAMYFCASSVAGNQPQHFGDGTRLSIL.

This clone appeared a few times. This rearrangement joins TRBV5-5 to TRBJ1-2; 8 bases match TRBD1. Germline values: CDR1 SGHKS, CDR2 YYEKEE (reference sequence). V lost 2 bases and J lost 8; bases outside the gene matches: 14. This CDR3 region has 16 residues. The CDR3, as DNA: TGTGCCAGCAGCTTCCTAAGACCAACAGGGGGGAGCGGCTACACCTTC. Protein product: CASSFLRPTGGSGYTF.